The entry that follows covers one TCR beta chain sequence. The data belong to a study of shared clonotypes between healthy human individuals. Evenly divided among several immunoSEQ plates was the genomic DNA of each subset. Produced via immunoSEQ multiplex PCR; TCRdb's table is partial and in-frame only. Here the sample spans roughly 2,000,000 clones, about 94% being singletons. Selected positively for CCR7 and CD45RO-negative, naive CD8 cells excluded terminally differentiated effector memory CD45RA+ cells. The sample was naive CD8+ T cells sorted from blood. The clonotype originates from a man aged 18-30 years in good health.

In DNA, the CDR3 is TGTGCCAGCAGCGTAGTGGGGACAGGGGGACAGGAGACCCAGTACTTC. Its protein is CASSVVGTGGQETQYF. This rearrangement joins TRBV9 to TRBJ2-5, with 11 bases lining up with TRBD1. Germline V gene lookup returns CDR1 SGDLS and CDR2 YYNGEE. V lost 0 bases and J lost 5; bases outside the gene matches: 6. The CDR3 spans 16 residues.